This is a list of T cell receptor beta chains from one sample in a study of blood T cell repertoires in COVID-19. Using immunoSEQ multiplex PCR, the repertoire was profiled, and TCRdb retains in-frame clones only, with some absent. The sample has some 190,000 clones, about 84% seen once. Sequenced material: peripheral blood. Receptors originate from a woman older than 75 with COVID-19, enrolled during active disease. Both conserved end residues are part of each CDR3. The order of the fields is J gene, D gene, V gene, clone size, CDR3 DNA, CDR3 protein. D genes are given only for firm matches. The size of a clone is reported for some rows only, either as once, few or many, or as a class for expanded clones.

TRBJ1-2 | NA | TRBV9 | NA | TGTGCCAGCAGCGTAGTGACAGGCTATGGCTACACCTTC | CASSVVTGYGYTF
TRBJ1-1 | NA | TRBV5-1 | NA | TGCGCCAGCAGCTTCGGGCAGGGGTTAGCGTCTGAAGCTTTCTTT | CASSFGQGLASEAFF
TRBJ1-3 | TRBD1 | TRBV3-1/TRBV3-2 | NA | TGTGCCAGCAGCCCCGGGACAGGTATTGACAACACCATATATTTT | CASSPGTGIDNTIYF
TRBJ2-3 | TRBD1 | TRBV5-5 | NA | TGTGCCAGCAGCTTGGAGGGACAGGACACAGATACGCAGTATTTT | CASSLEGQDTDTQYF
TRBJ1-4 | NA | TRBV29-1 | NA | TGCAGCGTGAGGGACTCCGGAGGGAATGAAAAACTGTTTTTT | CSVRDSGGNEKLFF
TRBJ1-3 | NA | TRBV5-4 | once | TGTGCCAGCAGCTTGGTCGGGGGCTCTGGAAACACCATATATTTT | CASSLVGGSGNTIYF
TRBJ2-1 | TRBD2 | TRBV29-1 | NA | TGCAGCGTGGGGGAGGGTGGGGGAAACAATGAGCAGTTCTTC | CSVGEGGGNNEQFF
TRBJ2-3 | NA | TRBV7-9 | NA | TGTGCCAGCAGGGCCCCCGCCAGGGGAACCGATACGCAGTATTTT | CASRAPARGTDTQYF
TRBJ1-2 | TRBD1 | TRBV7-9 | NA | TGTGCCAGCAGCTGGACAGGCGATAACTATGGCTACACCTTC | CASSWTGDNYGYTF
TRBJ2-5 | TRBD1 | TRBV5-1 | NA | TGCGCCAGCAGCGTGACGTGGGACAGGGAGACCCAGTACTTC | CASSVTWDRETQYF
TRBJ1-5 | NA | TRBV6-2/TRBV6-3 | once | TGTGCCAGCAGTTACGGGGGGAGCAATCAGCCCCAGCATTTT | CASSYGGSNQPQHF
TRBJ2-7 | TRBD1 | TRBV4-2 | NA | TGTGCCAGCAGCCAAGATTACGGGGACAGACTCTACGAGCAGTACTTC | CASSQDYGDRLYEQYF
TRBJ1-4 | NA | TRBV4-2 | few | TGTGCCAGCAGCCAAGTATCCGGGAGCCCTAATGAAAAACTGTTTTTT | CASSQVSGSPNEKLFF
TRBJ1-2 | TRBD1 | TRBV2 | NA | TGTGCCAGCAGTGACGGGGGACAGGGCTACACCTTC | CASSDGGQGYTF
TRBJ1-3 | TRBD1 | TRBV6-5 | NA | TGTGCCAGCAGTTTGACAGGGGTCCGACGTGGAAACACCATATATTTT | CASSLTGVRRGNTIYF
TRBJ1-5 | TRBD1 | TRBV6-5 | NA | TGTGCCAGCCATGAGGGGGCCTATCAGCCCCAGCATTTT | CASHEGAYQPQHF